Shown below are 23 T cell receptor beta chains from a single sample sequenced in a study of shared clonotypes between healthy human individuals. Method: immunoSEQ multiplex PCR; TCRdb's copy keeps in-frame clones and lacks some. The sample yields under 1 million clones, 95% to 97% seen once. Naive CD8 cells lacked CD45RO and underwent positive selection for CCR7, leaving out terminally differentiated effector memory CD45RA+ cells. The sequenced material came from naive CD8+ T cells sorted from blood. These TCRs come from a young man in good health.

The chain carries TRBV6-5 and TRBJ1-4; a weak D match, TRBD1 (5 bases). Germline CDR1 reads MNHEY; CDR2 reads SVGAGI. The CDR3 totals 12 residues. V dropped 6 bases and J dropped 8 bases, with 10 bases sitting between them. CDR3 sequence reads: CASSQGGEKLFF. CDR3 bases: TGTGCCAGCAGCCAGGGTGGCGAAAAACTGTTTTTT.

This chain uses TRBV4-1 with TRBJ1-2; D may be TRBD1 (5 bases). The V and J ends lost 2 bases and 1 base respectively, with 17 bases between them. The CDR3 has 17 residues. The germline gives CDR1 MGHRA, CDR2 YSYEKL. The CDR3 here is CASSQLMTAEGNYGYTF. In DNA, the CDR3 is TGCGCCAGCAGCCAACTCATGACAGCCGAGGGTAACTATGGCTACACCTTC.

This clone was recorded once. The chain has TRBV19 and TRBJ2-1; the D is unclear. Germline-derived CDR1 and CDR2 are LNHDA and SQIVND (reference sequence). This CDR3 has 13 amino acids. V gave up 5 bases and J gave up 7 bases, with 12 bases separating them. The CDR3 here is CASSPLLSNEQFF. CDR3 bases: TGTGCCAGTAGTCCCCTCCTTTCGAATGAGCAGTTCTTC.

The rearrangement links TRBV7-9 to TRBJ2-7; D is uncertain. Trimming took 1 base from V and 6 from J, leaving 7 bases between them. CDR1 is SEHNR, CDR2 FQNEAQ, per germline (reference sequence). There are 12 residues in the CDR3. CDR3: CASSLVPSEQYF. The DNA for the CDR3 is TGTGCCAGCAGCTTAGTCCCGTCCGAGCAGTACTTC.

V usage is TRBV7-6 and J usage is TRBJ2-7, with D hard to call. Germline V gene lookup returns CDR1 SGHVS and CDR2 FNYEAQ. CDR3 length equals 14 residues. Trimming removed 2 bases at V and 3 bases at J, with 11 bases between. CDR3 residues: CASSLFTDDYEQYF. DNA for the CDR3: TGTGCCAGCAGCTTATTTACAGACGACTACGAGCAGTACTTC.

V usage is TRBV7-9 and J usage is TRBJ1-4, with unresolved D. The CDR3 spans 13 residues. CDR1 SEHNR and CDR2 FQNEAQ come from the germline V gene (reference sequence). V dropped 1 base and J dropped 7 bases, with 7 bases sitting between them. This CDR3 is CASSLDSSEKLFF. For the CDR3, the DNA is TGTGCCAGCAGCTTAGATAGTAGTGAAAAACTGTTTTTT.

This clone was seen a single time. V usage is TRBV9 and J usage is TRBJ2-5, with 12 bases lining up with TRBD2. Germline CDR1 SGDLS, CDR2 YYNGEE. The trim removed 3 bases at V and 1 base at J, leaving 1 base unmatched. The CDR3 is 15 residues long. The CDR3 protein is CASSGTSGIQETQYF. The CDR3 DNA reads TGTGCCAGCAGCGGGACTAGCGGGATCCAAGAGACCCAGTACTTC.

This clone has only one observation. V and J are TRBV9 and TRBJ2-3; TRBD1 agrees at 8 bases. From germline, CDR1 is SGDLS and CDR2 YYNGEE. This CDR3 comprises 15 residues. J was trimmed by 0 bases and V by 6 bases; bases with no gene match: 6. This CDR3 reads CASTSWDRSTDTQYF. The CDR3 region has the DNA TGTGCCAGCACCTCTTGGGACAGGAGCACAGATACGCAGTATTTT.

V usage is TRBV18 and J usage is TRBJ2-1; a possible D gene is TRBD1 (6 bases). The CDR3 totals 14 residues. The germline V and J ends were trimmed by 2 bases and 3 bases, with 8 bases remaining between them. The germline V gene has CDR1 KGHSH and CDR2 LQKENI. The CDR3 bases are TGTGCCAGCTCACCAGAGGGGGTCTACAATGAGCAGTTCTTC. It translates to CASSPEGVYNEQFF.

The chain employs TRBV11-2 and TRBJ1-1, with 8 bases lining up with TRBD1. Per germline, CDR1 SGHAT and CDR2 FQNNGV. The trim removed 1 base at V and 10 bases at J, leaving 8 bases unmatched. The CDR3 is 14 amino acids. CDR3 in amino acids: CASSLAQGVEAAFF. The CDR3 DNA sequence: TGTGCCAGCAGCTTAGCACAGGGGGTAGAGGCAGCTTTCTTT.

This chain connects TRBV5-1 to TRBJ2-1; 8 bases fit TRBD1. V shed 10 bases and J 8 bases; nucleotides not matched to a gene: 14. CDR1 and CDR2 (germline): SGHRS, YFSETQ. The CDR3 totals 14 residues. In nucleotides, the CDR3 is TGCGCCTCTAGGGAAGAAACGGGACAGGATGAGCAGTTCTTC. The encoded protein is CASREETGQDEQFF.

CDR3 protein: CASSDTTLALEQFF. The CDR3 DNA sequence: TGCGCCAGCAGCGACACAACCTTAGCTCTTGAGCAGTTCTTC. The rearrangement joins TRBV4-3 to TRBJ2-1; no reliable D call. This CDR3 is built from 14 residues. V gave up 5 bases and J gave up 9 bases, with 17 bases separating them. CDR1 and CDR2 (germline): LGHNA, YSLEER.

CDR3 sequence: CASIKTGPNYGYTF. The CDR3 nucleotides are TGTGCCAGCATTAAGACAGGGCCTAACTATGGCTACACCTTC. This chain connects TRBV28 to TRBJ1-2; 7 bases match TRBD1. The CDR3 extends over 14 amino acids. Germline CDR1 MDHEN, CDR2 SYDVKM. The J segment lost 0 bases and the V segment lost 7 bases, leaving 5 bases of the junction unmatched.

The J gene is TRBJ2-5, the V gene TRBV4-3; 9 bases agree with TRBD1. The CDR3 runs 16 residues. The germline V gene encodes CDR1 LGHNA and CDR2 YSLEER. The V and J ends lost 2 bases and 4 bases, in that order; junction bases with no gene match: 8. CDR3 sequence: CASSQYSQGAPETQYF. CDR3 DNA: TGCGCCAGCAGCCAATACTCACAGGGGGCCCCAGAGACCCAGTACTTC.

The CDR3: CASSTLGQGPYTDTQYF. For the CDR3, the DNA is TGTGCCAGTAGTACCCTGGGGCAGGGCCCGTACACAGATACGCAGTATTTT. V gene TRBV19 combines with J gene TRBJ2-3, with a tentative D call TRBD1 (5 bases). Germline CDR1 LNHDA, CDR2 SQIVND (reference sequence). Deletions cut 4 bases from V and 2 bases from J, with 19 bases between. The CDR3 runs 17 residues.

Only one count was recorded for this clone. The J gene is TRBJ2-7, the V gene TRBV27; tentatively, D is TRBD1 or TRBD2 (5 bases each). Germline V gives CDR1 MNHEY, CDR2 SMNVEV (reference sequence). The germline V and J ends were trimmed by 5 bases and 4 bases, with 15 bases remaining between them. The CDR3 runs 14 residues. The CDR3 coding sequence is TGTGCCAGCAGTCCCGGGACGTTTTTTTACGAGCAGTACTTC. Its protein product is CASSPGTFFYEQYF.

In its sample, this clone was seen a few times. V and J are TRBV7-9 and TRBJ1-4; D is unresolved. Deletions cut 5 bases from V and 5 bases from J, with 9 bases between. The germline gives CDR1 SEHNR, CDR2 FQNEAQ (reference sequence). CDR3 length: 13 residues. CDR3 sequence (DNA): TGTGCCAGCAGCAGCGCCTCCAATGAAAAACTGTTTTTT. Translating gives CASSSASNEKLFF. Full variable domain (rest looked up from reference TRBV7-9 and TRBJ1-4): DTGVSQNPRHKITKRGQNVTFRCDPISEHNRLYWYRQTLGQGPEFLTYFQNEAQLEKSRLLSDRFSAERPKGSFSTLEIQRTEQGDSAMYLCASSSASNEKLFFGSGTQLSVL.

The chain couples TRBV28 to TRBJ2-7; 12 positions agree with TRBD2. Trimming cost V 6 bases and J 4 bases; bases outside gene matches: 7. CDR3 length equals 15 residues. Germline assignment: CDR1 MDHEN and CDR2 SYDVKM. The CDR3 region has the DNA TGTGCCAGCAGGTCGACTAGCGGGAGCTGGTACGAGCAGTACTTC. This sequence encodes CASRSTSGSWYEQYF.

The CDR3: CASSFTSNQPQHF. The DNA of the CDR3 is TGCGCCAGCAGTTTTACAAGCAATCAGCCCCAGCATTTT. The chain couples TRBV5-1 to TRBJ1-5; D unclear. Germline V lookup: CDR1 SGHRS, CDR2 YFSETQ. The CDR3 contains 13 residues. The V gene lost 5 bases and the J gene lost 1 base, with 7 bases spanning the gap.

This chain connects TRBV5-4 to TRBJ2-5; perhaps TRBD2 as D (7 bases). V was clipped by 3 bases and J by 1 base, with 10 bases between them. Germline assignment: CDR1 SGHNT and CDR2 YYREEE (reference sequence). The CDR3 extends over 14 amino acids. This CDR3 reads CASSWGGLQETQYF. The CDR3 DNA sequence: TGTGCCAGCAGCTGGGGGGGGCTCCAAGAGACCCAGTACTTC.

This clone was seen just once. This chain connects TRBV14 to TRBJ2-7; 8 bases map to TRBD1. Germline CDR1 SGHDN, CDR2 FVKESK. J gave up 1 base and V 3 bases, and 5 bases lay outside the gene matches. The CDR3 contains 15 residues. This CDR3 is CASSHWDRNSYEQYF. Written as DNA, the CDR3 is TGTGCCAGCAGCCATTGGGACAGGAATTCCTACGAGCAGTACTTC.

The chain uses TRBV7-2 and TRBJ2-7, with 10 bases identical to TRBD2. J gave up 3 bases and V 5 bases, and 4 bases lay outside the gene matches. CDR1 and CDR2 (germline): SGHTA, FQGNSA. The CDR3 totals 14 residues. CDR3 in DNA: TGTGCCAGCAGCCTCCGGACTAGCGGCTACGAGCAGTACTTC. It is translated as CASSLRTSGYEQYF.

There are a few counts of this clone. V is TRBV30 and J is TRBJ2-7; no firm D call. There are 13 residues in the CDR3. Germline assignment: CDR1 GTSNPN and CDR2 SVGIG (reference sequence). Trimming removed 0 bases at V and 5 bases at J, with 11 bases between. The CDR3 reads CAWSVLGSDEQYF. In nucleotides, the CDR3 is TGTGCCTGGAGTGTATTAGGGTCCGACGAGCAGTACTTC. Filled out from reference TRBV30 and TRBJ2-7, the complete variable domain reads SQTIHQWPATLVQPVGSPLSLECTVEGTSNPNLYWYRQAAGRGLQLLFYSVGIGQISSEVPQNLSASRPQDRQFILSSKKLLLSDSGFYLCAWSVLGSDEQYFGPGTRLTVT.